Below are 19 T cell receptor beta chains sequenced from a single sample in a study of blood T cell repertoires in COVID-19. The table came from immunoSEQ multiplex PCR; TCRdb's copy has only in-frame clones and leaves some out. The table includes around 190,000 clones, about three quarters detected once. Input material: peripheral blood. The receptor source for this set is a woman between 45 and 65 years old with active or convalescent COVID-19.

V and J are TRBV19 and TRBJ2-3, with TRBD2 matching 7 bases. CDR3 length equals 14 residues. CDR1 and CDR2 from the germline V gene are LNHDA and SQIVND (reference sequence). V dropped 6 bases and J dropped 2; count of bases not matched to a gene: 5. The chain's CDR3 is CASRASGNTDTQYF. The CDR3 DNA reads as TGTGCCAGTAGGGCTAGCGGTAACACAGATACGCAGTATTTT.

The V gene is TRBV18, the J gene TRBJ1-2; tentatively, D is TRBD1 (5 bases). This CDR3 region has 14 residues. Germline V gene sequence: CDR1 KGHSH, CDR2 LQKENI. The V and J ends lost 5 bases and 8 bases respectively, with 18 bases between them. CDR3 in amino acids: CASSLRPQEGGYTF. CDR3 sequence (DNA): TGTGCCAGCTCATTAAGACCCCAGGAGGGGGGCTACACCTTC.

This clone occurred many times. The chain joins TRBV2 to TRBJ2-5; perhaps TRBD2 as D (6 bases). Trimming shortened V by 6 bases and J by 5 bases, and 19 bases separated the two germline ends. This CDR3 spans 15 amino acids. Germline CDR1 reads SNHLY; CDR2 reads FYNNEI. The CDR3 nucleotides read TGTGCCAGCAGGGGCCGATATAACAGCGGGGAGACCCAGTACTTC. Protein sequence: CASRGRYNSGETQYF.

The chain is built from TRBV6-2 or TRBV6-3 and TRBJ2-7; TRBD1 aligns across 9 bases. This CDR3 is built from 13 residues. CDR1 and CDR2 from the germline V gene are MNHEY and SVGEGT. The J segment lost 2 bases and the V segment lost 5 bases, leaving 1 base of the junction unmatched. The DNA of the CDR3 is TGTGCCAGCAGTCGGGACAGGGCCTACGAGCAGTACTTC. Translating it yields CASSRDRAYEQYF.

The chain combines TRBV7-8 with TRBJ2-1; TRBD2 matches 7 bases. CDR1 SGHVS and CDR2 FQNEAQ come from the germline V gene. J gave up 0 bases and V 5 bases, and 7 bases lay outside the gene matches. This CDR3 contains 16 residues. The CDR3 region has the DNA TGTGCCAGCAGCCTGACTAGCCTTACCTCCTACAATGAGCAGTTCTTC. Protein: CASSLTSLTSYNEQFF.

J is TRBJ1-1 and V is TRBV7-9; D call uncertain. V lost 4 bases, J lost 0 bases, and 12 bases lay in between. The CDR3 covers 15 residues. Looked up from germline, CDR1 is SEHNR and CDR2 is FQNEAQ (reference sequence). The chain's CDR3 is CASSSLVGLNTEAFF. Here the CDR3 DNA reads TGTGCCAGCAGCTCCTTAGTGGGCTTGAACACTGAAGCTTTCTTT. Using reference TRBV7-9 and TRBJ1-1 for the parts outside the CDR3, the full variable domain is DTGVSQNPRHKITKRGQNVTFRCDPISEHNRLYWYRQTLGQGPEFLTYFQNEAQLEKSRLLSDRFSAERPKGSFSTLEIQRTEQGDSAMYLCASSSLVGLNTEAFFGQGTRLTVV.

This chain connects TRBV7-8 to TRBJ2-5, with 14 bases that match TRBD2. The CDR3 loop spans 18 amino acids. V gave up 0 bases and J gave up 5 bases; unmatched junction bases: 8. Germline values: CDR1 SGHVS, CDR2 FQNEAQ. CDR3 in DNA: TGTGCCAGCAGCTTAGCGGTGGGGACTAGCGGGAGTTCGGAGACCCAGTACTTC. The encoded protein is CASSLAVGTSGSSETQYF.

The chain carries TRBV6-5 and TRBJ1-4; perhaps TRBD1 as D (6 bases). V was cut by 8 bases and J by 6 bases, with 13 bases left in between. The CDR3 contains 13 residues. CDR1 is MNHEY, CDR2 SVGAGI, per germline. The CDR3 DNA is TGTGCCAGCGGGGGGGGCTATGATGAAAAACTGTTTTTT. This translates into CASGGGYDEKLFF.

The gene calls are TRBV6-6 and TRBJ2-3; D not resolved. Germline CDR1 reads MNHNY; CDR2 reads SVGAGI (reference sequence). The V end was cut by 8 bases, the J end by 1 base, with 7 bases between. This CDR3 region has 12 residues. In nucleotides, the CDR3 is TGTGCCAGCCAGGCAGGCACAGATACGCAGTATTTT. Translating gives CASQAGTDTQYF.

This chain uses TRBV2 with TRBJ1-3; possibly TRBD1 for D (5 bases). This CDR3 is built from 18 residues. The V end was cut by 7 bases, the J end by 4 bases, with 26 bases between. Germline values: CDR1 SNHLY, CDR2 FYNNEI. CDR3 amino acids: CASKRELPAGEGGNTIYF. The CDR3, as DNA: TGTGCCAGCAAAAGGGAGTTGCCTGCCGGGGAGGGGGGAAACACCATATATTTT.

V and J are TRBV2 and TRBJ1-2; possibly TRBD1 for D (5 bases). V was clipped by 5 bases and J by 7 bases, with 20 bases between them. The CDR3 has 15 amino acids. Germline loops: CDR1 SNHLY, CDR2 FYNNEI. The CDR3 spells CASSLHRGGMSGYTF. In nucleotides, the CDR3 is TGTGCCAGCAGTCTTCACCGGGGGGGAATGAGTGGCTACACCTTC.

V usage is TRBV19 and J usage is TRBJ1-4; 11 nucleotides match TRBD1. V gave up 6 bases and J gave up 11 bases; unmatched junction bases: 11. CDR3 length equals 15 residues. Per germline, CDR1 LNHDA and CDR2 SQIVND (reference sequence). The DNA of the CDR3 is TGTGCCAGTAGCCCCTCCCGGGACAGGGGGGAGAAACTGTTTTTT. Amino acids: CASSPSRDRGEKLFF.

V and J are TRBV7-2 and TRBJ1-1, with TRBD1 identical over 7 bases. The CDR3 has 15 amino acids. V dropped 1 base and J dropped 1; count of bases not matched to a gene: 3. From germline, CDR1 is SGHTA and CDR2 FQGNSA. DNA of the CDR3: TGTGCCAGCAGCTTAGGGTCAGGGGGGAACACTGAAGCTTTCTTT. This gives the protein CASSLGSGGNTEAFF. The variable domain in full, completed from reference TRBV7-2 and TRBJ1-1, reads GAGVSQSPSNKVTEKGKDVELRCDPISGHTALYWYRQSLGQGLEFLIYFQGNSAPDKSGLPSDRFSAERTGGSVSTLTIQRTQQEDSAVYLCASSLGSGGNTEAFFGQGTRLTVV.

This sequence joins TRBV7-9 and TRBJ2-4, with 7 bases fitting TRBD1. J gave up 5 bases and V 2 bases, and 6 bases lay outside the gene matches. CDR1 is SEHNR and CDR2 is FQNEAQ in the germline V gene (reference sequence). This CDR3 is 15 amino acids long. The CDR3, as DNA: TGTGCCAGCAGCTTATATACAGGGGCAGAAAACATTCAGTACTTC. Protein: CASSLYTGAENIQYF.

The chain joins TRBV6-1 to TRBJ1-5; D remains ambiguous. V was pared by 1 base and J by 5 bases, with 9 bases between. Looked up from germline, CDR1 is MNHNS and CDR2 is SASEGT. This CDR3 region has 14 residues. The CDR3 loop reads CASSEDPGYQPQHF. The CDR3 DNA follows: TGTGCCAGCAGTGAAGATCCGGGATATCAGCCCCAGCATTTT.

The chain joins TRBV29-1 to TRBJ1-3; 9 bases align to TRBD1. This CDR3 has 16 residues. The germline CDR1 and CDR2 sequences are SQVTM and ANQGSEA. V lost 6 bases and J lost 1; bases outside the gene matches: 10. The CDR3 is CSVRGNRGQSGNTIYF. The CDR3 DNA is TGCAGCGTCCGGGGGAACAGGGGGCAATCTGGAAACACCATATATTTT.

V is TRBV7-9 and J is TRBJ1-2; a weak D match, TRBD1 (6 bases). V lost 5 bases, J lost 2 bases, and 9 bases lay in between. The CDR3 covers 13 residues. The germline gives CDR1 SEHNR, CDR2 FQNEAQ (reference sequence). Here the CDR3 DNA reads TGTGCCAGCAGCCAGGGGTTAAACTATGGCTACACCTTC. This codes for CASSQGLNYGYTF.

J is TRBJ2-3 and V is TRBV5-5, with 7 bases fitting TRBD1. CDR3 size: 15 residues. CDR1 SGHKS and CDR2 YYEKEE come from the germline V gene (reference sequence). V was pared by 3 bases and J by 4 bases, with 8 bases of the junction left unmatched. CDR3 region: CASSSTGKPADTQYF. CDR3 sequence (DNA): TGTGCCAGCAGCTCGACAGGGAAACCGGCAGATACGCAGTATTTT. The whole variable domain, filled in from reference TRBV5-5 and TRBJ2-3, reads DAGVTQSPTHLIKTRGQQVTLRCSPISGHKSVSWYQQVLGQGPQFIFQYYEKEERGRGNFPDRFSARQFPNYSSELNVNALLLGDSALYLCASSSTGKPADTQYFGPGTRLTVL.

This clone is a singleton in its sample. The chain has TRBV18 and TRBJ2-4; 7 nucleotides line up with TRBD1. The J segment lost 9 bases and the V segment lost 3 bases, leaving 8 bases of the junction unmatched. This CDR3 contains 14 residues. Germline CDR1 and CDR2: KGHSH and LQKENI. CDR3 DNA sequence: TGTGCCAGCTCACCGGGACAGCCGATGGGCATTCAGTACTTC. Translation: CASSPGQPMGIQYF.